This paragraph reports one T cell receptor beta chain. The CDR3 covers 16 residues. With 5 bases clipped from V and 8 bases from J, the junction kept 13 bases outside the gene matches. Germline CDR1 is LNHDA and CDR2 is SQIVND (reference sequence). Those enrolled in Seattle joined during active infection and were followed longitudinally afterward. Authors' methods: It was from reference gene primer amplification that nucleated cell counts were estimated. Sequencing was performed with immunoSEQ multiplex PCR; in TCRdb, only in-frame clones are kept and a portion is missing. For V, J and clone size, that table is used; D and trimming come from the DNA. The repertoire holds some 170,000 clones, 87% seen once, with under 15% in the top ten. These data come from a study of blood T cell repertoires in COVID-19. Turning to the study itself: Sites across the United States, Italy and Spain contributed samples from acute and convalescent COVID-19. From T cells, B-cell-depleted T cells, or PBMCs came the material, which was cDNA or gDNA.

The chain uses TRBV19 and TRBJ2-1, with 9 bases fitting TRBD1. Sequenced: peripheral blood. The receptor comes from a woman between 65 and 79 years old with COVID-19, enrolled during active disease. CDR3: CASSVNRGLGRDEQFF. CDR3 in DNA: TGTGCCAGTAGTGTCAACAGGGGGCTGGGGCGTGATGAGCAGTTCTTC.